Listed below are T cell receptor beta chains from one sample, sequenced in a study of cytotoxic CD8 clonotypes in ibrutinib-treated CLL. Data came from immunoSEQ multiplex PCR; TCRdb stores just in-frame clones and leaves some out. The sample includes tens of thousands of clones, 68% of them seen just once. This material consisted of PBMCs, taken after 24 months of ibrutinib treatment. Every receptor here comes from a human donor with chronic lymphocytic leukemia. The CDR3 runs from the conserved cysteine through the conserved F or W. Fields, in order: V gene, D gene, CDR3 protein. A D gene is named only where the DNA matches it firmly.

v_gene: TRBV27
d_gene: -
CDR3aa: CASSYGGRGGYGYTF

v_gene: TRBV7-9
d_gene: -
CDR3aa: CASSLSMNTEAFF

v_gene: TRBV9
d_gene: -
CDR3aa: CASSVAYTQYF

v_gene: TRBV5-6
d_gene: -
CDR3aa: CASSLAARYEQYF

v_gene: TRBV18
d_gene: TRBD1
CDR3aa: CASSHRDSYYEQYF

v_gene: TRBV29-1
d_gene: -
CDR3aa: CSVEKGQSYGYTF

v_gene: TRBV10-3
d_gene: -
CDR3aa: CAISREGPDQPQHF

v_gene: TRBV4-2
d_gene: -
CDR3aa: CASSQGGGGAYNEQFF

v_gene: TRBV19
d_gene: -
CDR3aa: CASALGRGQPQHF

v_gene: TRBV4-1
d_gene: -
CDR3aa: CASRDGNTGELFF

v_gene: TRBV27
d_gene: -
CDR3aa: CASSSSETGELFF

v_gene: TRBV18
d_gene: -
CDR3aa: CASSPPSVGEQFF

v_gene: TRBV11-3
d_gene: -
CDR3aa: CASSFGRVGEQYF

v_gene: TRBV11-3
d_gene: -
CDR3aa: CASSFYTGELFF

v_gene: TRBV5-4
d_gene: -
CDR3aa: CASSPGAGRSDQPQHF

v_gene: TRBV5-4
d_gene: -
CDR3aa: CASSLDRADYEQYF

v_gene: TRBV5-1
d_gene: TRBD2
CDR3aa: CASSALAGDPETQYF

v_gene: TRBV29-1
d_gene: -
CDR3aa: CSVEVLRETQYF

v_gene: TRBV18
d_gene: TRBD1
CDR3aa: CASSPRDRSGSPLHF

v_gene: TRBV27
d_gene: TRBD2
CDR3aa: CASSFWTSGGPSTDTQYF

v_gene: TRBV11-2
d_gene: -
CDR3aa: CASSLGGTGELFF

v_gene: TRBV12-5
d_gene: -
CDR3aa: CASGLGPRAAYEQYF

v_gene: TRBV29-1
d_gene: -
CDR3aa: CSVQYSYNEQFF

v_gene: TRBV4-2
d_gene: TRBD1
CDR3aa: CASRQTGSEQYF

v_gene: TRBV27
d_gene: -
CDR3aa: CASSPLMGGGSQYF

v_gene: TRBV4-1
d_gene: TRBD1
CDR3aa: CASSQDPLLQGANYGYTF

v_gene: TRBV5-3
d_gene: TRBD1
CDR3aa: CARSLGLRRQGPYNEQFF

v_gene: TRBV7-9
d_gene: -
CDR3aa: CASSLVGAGELFF

v_gene: TRBV18
d_gene: -
CDR3aa: CASSPQGGGYTF

v_gene: TRBV5-5
d_gene: -
CDR3aa: CASSLFGGSETQYF

v_gene: TRBV19
d_gene: TRBD1
CDR3aa: CASSIGQGILYEKLFF

v_gene: TRBV27
d_gene: -
CDR3aa: CASSSGNRNYEQYF

v_gene: TRBV5-1
d_gene: TRBD2
CDR3aa: CASSFQSSGGRETQYF

v_gene: TRBV19
d_gene: TRBD1
CDR3aa: CASSIGTGQLYGYTF

v_gene: TRBV19
d_gene: -
CDR3aa: CASSSPPDEQYF

v_gene: TRBV18
d_gene: TRBD1
CDR3aa: CASSPPTGNSYEQYF

v_gene: TRBV28
d_gene: TRBD1
CDR3aa: CASSSGQALLLNQPQHF

v_gene: TRBV10-3
d_gene: -
CDR3aa: CAISELAGATNQPQHF

v_gene: TRBV11-2
d_gene: -
CDR3aa: CASSLAAVEQFF